The clone carrying this TCR beta chain has a count of ten or more. The antigen is unknown. The data were taken from a study of early T cells in non-severe SARS-CoV-2 infection. Looking at the study overall: It was bulk RNA from unsorted whole blood that was sequenced, and the chains were unpaired. Study observations and caveats: CD4 and private specificities were missed by VDJdb matching, which favored anti-spike CD8 responses.

Molecules of cDNA were individually given unique molecular identifiers that were attached to them. TCRdb redid the calling of the 5' RACE reads with MiXCR, one entry per CDR3 protein. The sample holds approximately 22,000 distinct CDR3 sequences, approximately 4.8% seen once. Germline-derived CDR1 and CDR2 are SGHRS and YFSETQ. This CDR3 has 17 amino acids. The V segment lost 3 bases and the J segment 6 bases; nucleotides outside the gene matches: 12. The source is an adult who was a healthcare worker with PCR-confirmed SARS-CoV-2 infection or an uninfected control (not recorded which). Sequenced: whole blood. The rearrangement links TRBV5-1 to TRBJ2-1; TRBD2 agrees at 10 bases. CDR3 nucleotide sequence: TGCGCCAGCAGCTCTACCCCGGGGCTAGCGGGAGTCAATGAGCAGTTCTTC. Its protein is CASSSTPGLAGVNEQFF.